This TCR beta chain originates from a study of vaccination and CD4 T cells after COVID-19. About the research overall: Two Hispanic individuals were among six male and four female convalescent patients.

CDR3 length: 15 amino acids. Germline CDR1 WSHSY, CDR2 SAAADI. The junction had 7 bases not matched to a gene; V was cut back by 5 bases and J by 4 bases. The treatment was: roughly nine-day PBMC culture with coronavirus spike peptide pools or control peptides (ViraFEST assay). This clonotype was observed a single time. Its antigen is not identified. Once obtained from cultured CD4+ T cells, the DNA was sequenced using the Oncomine TCR Beta short-read assay. TCRdb ran MiXCR on the PCR reads and lists one entry per CDR3 protein. The sample yields 11,000 or so distinct CDR3 sequences, approximately 42% seen once.

The origin of this receptor is a human donor who had recovered from COVID-19. The chain links TRBV10-2 to TRBJ1-2; 10 nucleotides agree with TRBD1. Sequenced: CD4+ T cells from blood, cultured in vitro. CDR3 nucleotide sequence: TGCGCCAGCAGTTCTACGACAGGGGGCGGCTATGGCTACACCTTC. It codes for CASSSTTGGGYGYTF.